The 27 T cell receptor beta chains listed next were all sequenced from one sample in a study of control samples from healthy donors and cancer patients. Measured with immunoSEQ multiplex PCR; TCRdb has only the in-frame clones, and not every one. The profile shows 70,000 to 90,000 clones, around 94% of them singletons. The source material was blood. These receptors were obtained from a woman in her thirties or forties in good health.

The chain uses TRBV19 and TRBJ2-3, with 11 bases that match TRBD2. Per the germline V gene, CDR1 is LNHDA and CDR2 is SQIVND (reference sequence). The CDR3 is 16 residues long. V was clipped by 6 bases and J by 0 bases; unmatched bases: 5. The CDR3 nucleotides are TGTGCCAGTAGCTCGCCTAGCGGGGGGAGCACAGATACGCAGTATTTT. Encoded protein: CASSSPSGGSTDTQYF.

This chain joins TRBV29-1 and TRBJ1-1, with no clear D. Per germline, CDR1 SQVTM and CDR2 ANQGSEA. The ends were cut back, 1 base at V and 1 base at J, with 7 bases in the middle. The CDR3 sequence is 13 residues long. The CDR3 sequence is CSVEVEKNTEAFF. The CDR3 nucleotides are TGCAGCGTTGAAGTAGAGAAGAACACTGAAGCTTTCTTT.

V usage is TRBV7-9 and J usage is TRBJ2-1, with 7 bases fitting TRBD1. Germline lookup yields CDR1 SEHNR and CDR2 FQNEAQ (reference sequence). The CDR3 is 15 residues long. The V segment lost 0 bases and the J segment 7 bases; nucleotides outside the gene matches: 6. CDR3: CASSLAMDRKNEQFF. In DNA form, the CDR3 reads TGTGCCAGCAGCTTAGCAATGGACAGGAAGAATGAGCAGTTCTTC.

The genes are TRBV19 and TRBJ2-7; possible D gene TRBD1, 6 bases. The CDR3 is 13 residues long. With 9 bases removed from V and 2 bases from J, the gap between germline ends came to 14 bases. The germline V gene encodes CDR1 LNHDA and CDR2 SQIVND (reference sequence). CDR3 protein: CARRQANTYEQYF. The CDR3 bases are TGTGCCAGAAGACAGGCGAACACCTACGAGCAGTACTTC. Filled out from reference TRBV19 and TRBJ2-7, the complete variable domain reads DGGITQSPKYLFRKEGQNVTLSCEQNLNHDAMYWYRQDPGQGLRLIYYSQIVNDFQKGDIAEGYSVSREKKESFPLTVTSAQKNPTAFYLCARRQANTYEQYFGPGTRLTVT.

The rearrangement uses TRBV18 and TRBJ2-5; 7 nucleotides align to TRBD1. V dropped 3 bases and J dropped 3; count of bases not matched to a gene: 7. The germline CDR1 and CDR2 sequences are KGHSH and LQKENI. This CDR3 is built from 15 residues. CDR3: CASSPRQGEEETQYF. Written as DNA, the CDR3 is TGTGCCAGCTCACCCCGACAGGGTGAAGAAGAGACCCAGTACTTC. The full variable domain, with the rest looked up from reference TRBV18 and TRBJ2-5, is NAGVMQNPRHLVRRRGQEARLRCSPMKGHSHVYWYRQLPEEGLKFMVYLQKENIIDESGMPKERFSAEFPKEGPSILRIQQVVRGDSAAYFCASSPRQGEEETQYFGPGTRLLVL.

This rearrangement joins TRBV2 to TRBJ2-1; 9 bases are shared with TRBD1. Trimming at V came to 1 base and at J to 11 bases, leaving 9 bases not matched to a gene. The CDR3 extends over 15 amino acids. Germline lookup yields CDR1 SNHLY and CDR2 FYNNEI. CDR3 protein: CASSEGVGQGRQQFF. In nucleotides, the CDR3 is TGTGCCAGCAGTGAAGGGGTGGGACAGGGTCGACAGCAGTTCTTC. Complete variable domain (other parts from reference TRBV2 and TRBJ2-1): EPEVTQTPSHQVTQMGQEVILRCVPISNHLYFYWYRQILGQKVEFLVSFYNNEISEKSEIFDDQFSVERPDGSNFTLKIRSTKLEDSAMYFCASSEGVGQGRQQFFGPGTRLTVL.

The sample holds one count of this clone. The chain couples TRBV6-5 to TRBJ1-5, with 8 bases fitting TRBD1. The germline V gene encodes CDR1 MNHEY and CDR2 SVGAGI. V lost 7 bases to trimming and J lost 0 bases; unmatched junction nucleotides: 5. The CDR3 length is 15 residues. CDR3: CASKWDRHSNQPQHF. CDR3 sequence (DNA): TGTGCCAGCAAATGGGACAGGCATAGCAATCAGCCCCAGCATTTT.

The gene calls are TRBV6-2 or TRBV6-3 and TRBJ1-2; unclear D gene. The ends were cut back, 6 bases at V and 5 bases at J, with 13 bases in the middle. Looked up from germline, CDR1 is MNHEY and CDR2 is SVGEGT. This CDR3 has 13 amino acids. The CDR3 loop is CASSPGPHYGYTF. CDR3 nucleotide sequence: TGTGCCAGCAGCCCCGGGCCACATTATGGCTACACCTTC.

CDR3 protein: CASSVRSTRLFF. In DNA form, the CDR3 reads TGTGCCAGCAGTGTCAGGTCGACTAGGCTGTTTTTT. The chain uses TRBV2 and TRBJ2-2, with D perhaps TRBD2 (6 bases). The CDR3 sequence is 12 residues long. Germline-derived CDR1 and CDR2 are SNHLY and FYNNEI. Trimming left V 4 bases short and J 13 bases short, with 13 bases between.

This chain uses TRBV5-4 with TRBJ2-7, with D maybe TRBD2 (5 bases). Germline-derived CDR1 and CDR2 are SGHNT and YYREEE (reference sequence). Between the trimmed V and J ends, which lost 5 bases and 1 base, there was a span of 16 bases. The CDR3 is 15 residues long. The CDR3 loop is CASSQGSEGSYEQYF. The CDR3 nucleotides are TGTGCCAGCAGTCAAGGGAGTGAGGGTTCCTACGAGCAGTACTTC. Full variable domain (outside the CDR3, taken from reference TRBV5-4 and TRBJ2-7): ETGVTQSPTHLIKTRGQQVTLRCSSQSGHNTVSWYQQALGQGPQFIFQYYREEENGRGNFPPRFSGLQFPNYSSELNVNALELDDSALYLCASSQGSEGSYEQYFGPGTRLTVT.

CDR3 coding DNA: TGTGCCAGCAGTTTGGGAGGGGTTTTGCGGGGGGTGCAGTTCTTC. The encoded protein is CASSLGGVLRGVQFF. This chain links TRBV27 with TRBJ2-1, with 8 bases fitting TRBD2. V was clipped by 3 bases and J by 12 bases; unmatched bases: 13. From germline, CDR1 is MNHEY and CDR2 SMNVEV (reference sequence). CDR3 length: 15 amino acids.

The rearrangement joins TRBV9 to TRBJ2-5; TRBD2 agrees at 7 bases. V lost 4 bases to trimming and J lost 0 bases; unmatched junction nucleotides: 9. Germline V gene lookup returns CDR1 SGDLS and CDR2 YYNGEE. The CDR3 is 16 residues long. CDR3 region: CASSTLGGNHQETQYF. CDR3 DNA: TGTGCCAGCAGCACCCTGGGGGGGAACCACCAAGAGACCCAGTACTTC. Using reference TRBV9 and TRBJ2-5 for the parts outside the CDR3, the full variable domain is DSGVTQTPKHLITATGQRVTLRCSPRSGDLSVYWYQQSLDQGLQFLIQYYNGEERAKGNILERFSAQQFPDLHSELNLSSLELGDSALYFCASSTLGGNHQETQYFGPGTRLLVL.

The chain combines TRBV28 with TRBJ1-6, with TRBD1 matching over 8 bases. The germline CDR1 and CDR2 sequences are MDHEN and SYDVKM. J lost 10 bases, V lost 4 bases, and 9 bases had no gene match. The CDR3 extends over 15 amino acids. The CDR3 loop is CASSSTGTGNSPLHF. Written as DNA, the CDR3 is TGTGCCAGCAGTTCGACCGGGACAGGAAACTCACCCCTCCACTTT.

The rearrangement joins TRBV25-1 to TRBJ1-6; 8 positions agree with TRBD1. V trimming: 3 bases; J trimming: 10 bases; junction bases outside the gene matches: 5. The germline gives CDR1 MGHDK, CDR2 SYGVNS. This CDR3 contains 14 residues. CDR3 nucleotides: TGTGCCAGCAGTGACGGGACAGGAGAATCACCCCTCCACTTT. Protein: CASSDGTGESPLHF.

The chain combines TRBV30 with TRBJ2-5; no reliable D call. The V and J ends lost 4 bases and 5 bases respectively, with 14 bases between them. Germline V gene data show CDR1 as GTSNPN and CDR2 as SVGIG (reference sequence). The CDR3 sequence is 13 residues long. DNA for the CDR3: TGTGCCTGGAATAATGGGCTAGGGGAGACCCAGTACTTC. Amino acids: CAWNNGLGETQYF.

The chain couples TRBV5-1 to TRBJ2-3; D unclear. Germline CDR1 is SGHRS and CDR2 is YFSETQ. The CDR3 is 14 amino acids. Trimming left V 0 bases short and J 2 bases short, with 7 bases between. CDR3: CASSLDPFTDTQYF. The CDR3 DNA reads TGCGCCAGCAGCTTGGACCCGTTCACAGATACGCAGTATTTT.

A few counts support this clone. V and J are TRBV24-1 and TRBJ2-1; perhaps TRBD1 as D (5 bases). Trimming stripped 0 bases from V and 4 bases from J, with 6 bases between. Per the germline V gene, CDR1 is KGHDR and CDR2 is SFDVKD. The CDR3 has 14 amino acids. CDR3 amino acids: CATSDLKGYNEQFF. The CDR3 DNA reads as TGTGCCACCAGTGATTTGAAGGGGTACAATGAGCAGTTCTTC.

J is TRBJ2-7 and V is TRBV29-1; either TRBD1 or TRBD2 may fit D (5 bases each). V was trimmed by 5 bases and J by 4 bases, leaving 21 bases between them. The CDR3 is 15 residues long. From germline, CDR1 is SQVTM and CDR2 ANQGSEA. The CDR3 nucleotides are TGCAGCGTTCTGGGGACCGCGCTTATCGGGTACGAGCAGTACTTC. It is translated as CSVLGTALIGYEQYF.

The chain combines TRBV11-1 with TRBJ2-5; 7 positions agree with TRBD1. The V and J ends lost 0 bases and 2 bases, in that order; junction bases with no gene match: 6. CDR3 length: 16 residues. CDR1 SGHAT and CDR2 FQDESV come from the germline V gene (reference sequence). The CDR3 loop reads CASSLAPPGQQETQYF. The CDR3 DNA is TGTGCCAGCAGCTTAGCGCCGCCGGGACAGCAAGAGACCCAGTACTTC.

This clone was observed once. The chain employs TRBV18 and TRBJ1-5; no firm D call. This CDR3 comprises 14 residues. The V end was cut by 6 bases, the J end by 4 bases, with 13 bases between. Germline lookup yields CDR1 KGHSH and CDR2 LQKENI. The CDR3 DNA reads as TGTGCCAGCTCCTACGAATGGCGAAATCAGCCCCAGCATTTT. It is translated as CASSYEWRNQPQHF. Together with reference TRBV18 and TRBJ1-5, the CDR3 gives the full variable domain: NAGVMQNPRHLVRRRGQEARLRCSPMKGHSHVYWYRQLPEEGLKFMVYLQKENIIDESGMPKERFSAEFPKEGPSILRIQQVVRGDSAAYFCASSYEWRNQPQHFGDGTRLSIL.

This rearrangement joins TRBV9 to TRBJ1-3; D gene ambiguous. The CDR3 is made up of 14 amino acids. Trimming took off 0 bases at V and 8 bases at J, with 12 bases between the two ends. In germline, CDR1 is SGDLS, CDR2 YYNGEE. The CDR3 bases are TGTGCCAGCAGCGTAGGTCCCTACTTGGACACCATATATTTT. This codes for CASSVGPYLDTIYF.

The V gene is TRBV4-2, the J gene TRBJ2-1; 9 nucleotides align to TRBD2. V trimming: 0 bases; J trimming: 7 bases; junction bases outside the gene matches: 10. CDR1 is LGHNA, CDR2 YNFKEQ, per germline. The length of the CDR3 is 17 residues. The chain's CDR3 is CASSQESGLATDNEQFF. CDR3 coding DNA: TGTGCCAGCAGCCAAGAAAGCGGACTAGCGACAGATAATGAGCAGTTCTTC.

The rearrangement uses TRBV2 and TRBJ1-2; no clear D. The V end was cut by 2 bases, the J end by 3 bases, with 13 bases between. The CDR3 contains 15 residues. From germline, CDR1 is SNHLY and CDR2 FYNNEI. CDR3 coding DNA: TGTGCCAGCAGTGAATTTCCCGGCGCTGACTATGGCTACACCTTC. The encoded protein is CASSEFPGADYGYTF. The complete variable domain, with remaining parts taken from reference TRBV2 and TRBJ1-2, reads EPEVTQTPSHQVTQMGQEVILRCVPISNHLYFYWYRQILGQKVEFLVSFYNNEISEKSEIFDDQFSVERPDGSNFTLKIRSTKLEDSAMYFCASSEFPGADYGYTFGSGTRLTVV.

J is TRBJ2-7 and V is TRBV5-1; 8 positions match TRBD2. This CDR3 region has 14 residues. J lost 2 bases, V lost 2 bases, and 3 bases had no gene match. Germline V gene sequence: CDR1 SGHRS, CDR2 YFSETQ. CDR3 nucleotide sequence: TGCGCCAGCAGCTTCCAGCGGGAGACCTACGAGCAGTACTTC. This translates into CASSFQRETYEQYF.

CDR3 DNA sequence: TGCGCCAGCACCCTCGACAGCTCTGGAAACACCATATATTTT. This sequence encodes CASTLDSSGNTIYF. V is TRBV5-1 and J is TRBJ1-3; tentative D call: TRBD1 (5 bases). The CDR3 spans 14 residues. Germline V lookup: CDR1 SGHRS, CDR2 YFSETQ. V dropped 6 bases and J dropped 0 bases, with 10 bases sitting between them.

This chain uses TRBV6-1 with TRBJ1-5, with 7 bases identical to TRBD1. Germline CDR1 is MNHNS and CDR2 is SASEGT. Trimming took 4 bases from V and 5 from J; bases not matched to a gene: 11. The CDR3 runs to 16 residues. CDR3 region: CASSVHLGGGDQPQHF. The CDR3 DNA is TGTGCCAGCAGTGTGCATTTGGGAGGGGGCGATCAGCCCCAGCATTTT.

The genes are TRBV2 and TRBJ1-2, with D unresolved. This CDR3 has 15 amino acids. Germline V gives CDR1 SNHLY, CDR2 FYNNEI. V was trimmed by 6 bases and J by 4 bases, leaving 18 bases between them. The CDR3 reads CASRGFGEDFYGYTF. For the CDR3, the DNA is TGTGCCAGCAGGGGGTTCGGGGAGGACTTCTATGGCTACACCTTC.